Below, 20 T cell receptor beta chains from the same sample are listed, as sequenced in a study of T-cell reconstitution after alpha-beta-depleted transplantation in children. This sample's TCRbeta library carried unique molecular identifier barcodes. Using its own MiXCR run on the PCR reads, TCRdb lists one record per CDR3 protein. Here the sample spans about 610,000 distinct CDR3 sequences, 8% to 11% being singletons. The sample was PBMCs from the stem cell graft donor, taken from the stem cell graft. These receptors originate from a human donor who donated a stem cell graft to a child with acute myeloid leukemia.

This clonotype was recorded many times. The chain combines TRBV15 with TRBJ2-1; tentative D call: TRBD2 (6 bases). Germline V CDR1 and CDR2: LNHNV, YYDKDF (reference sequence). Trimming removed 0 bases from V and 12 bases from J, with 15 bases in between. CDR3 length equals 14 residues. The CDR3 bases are TGTGCCACCAGCAGAGATAGTCGGGGGACGGGGCAGTTCTTC. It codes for CATSRDSRGTGQFF.

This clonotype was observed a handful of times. CDR3 residues: CASSSQLAGGHNEQFF. DNA of the CDR3: TGCGCCAGCAGCTCACAACTAGCGGGAGGGCACAATGAGCAGTTCTTC. This chain uses TRBV5-1 with TRBJ2-1, with 13 bases aligning to TRBD2. V dropped 3 bases and J dropped 5; count of bases not matched to a gene: 5. The CDR3 loop spans 16 amino acids. Germline loops: CDR1 SGHRS, CDR2 YFSETQ.

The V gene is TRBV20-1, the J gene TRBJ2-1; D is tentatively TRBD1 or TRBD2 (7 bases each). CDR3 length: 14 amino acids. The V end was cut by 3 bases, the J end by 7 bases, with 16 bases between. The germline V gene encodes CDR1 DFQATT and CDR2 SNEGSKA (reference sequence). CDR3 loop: CSARRQGGGNEQFF. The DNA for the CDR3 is TGCAGTGCTAGGCGGCAGGGGGGAGGGAATGAGCAGTTCTTC.

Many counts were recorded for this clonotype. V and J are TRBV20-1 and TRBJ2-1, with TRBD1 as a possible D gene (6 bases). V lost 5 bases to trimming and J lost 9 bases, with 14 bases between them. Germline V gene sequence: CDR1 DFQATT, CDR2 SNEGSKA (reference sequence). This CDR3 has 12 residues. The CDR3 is CSAPGTRSEQFF. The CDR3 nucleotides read TGCAGTGCTCCCGGGACACGTAGTGAGCAGTTCTTC.

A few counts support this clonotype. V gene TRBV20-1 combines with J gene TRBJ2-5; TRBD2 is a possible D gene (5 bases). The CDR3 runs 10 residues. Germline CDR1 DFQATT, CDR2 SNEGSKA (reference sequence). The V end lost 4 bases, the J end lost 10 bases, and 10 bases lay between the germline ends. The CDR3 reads CSAIPRDQYF. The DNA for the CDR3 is TGCAGTGCTATCCCTCGGGACCAGTACTTC.

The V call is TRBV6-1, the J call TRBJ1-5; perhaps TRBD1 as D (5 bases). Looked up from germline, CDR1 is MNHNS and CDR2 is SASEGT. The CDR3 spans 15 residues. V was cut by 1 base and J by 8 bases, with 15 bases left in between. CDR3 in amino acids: CASSEVVGGREPQHF. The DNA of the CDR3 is TGTGCCAGCAGTGAAGTTGTGGGGGGACGAGAGCCCCAGCATTTT.

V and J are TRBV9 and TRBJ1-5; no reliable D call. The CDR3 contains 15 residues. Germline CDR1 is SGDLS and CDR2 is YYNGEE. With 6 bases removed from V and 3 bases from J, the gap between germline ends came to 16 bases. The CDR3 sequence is CASTPGGSPNQPQHF. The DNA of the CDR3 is TGTGCCAGCACCCCCGGAGGTTCCCCCAATCAGCCCCAGCATTTT.

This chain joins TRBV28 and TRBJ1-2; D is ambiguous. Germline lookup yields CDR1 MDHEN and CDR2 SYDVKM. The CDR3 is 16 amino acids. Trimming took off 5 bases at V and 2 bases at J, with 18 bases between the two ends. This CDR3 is CASSPAVVRLNYGYTF. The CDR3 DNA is TGTGCCAGCAGTCCCGCAGTAGTCCGCCTCAACTATGGCTACACCTTC.

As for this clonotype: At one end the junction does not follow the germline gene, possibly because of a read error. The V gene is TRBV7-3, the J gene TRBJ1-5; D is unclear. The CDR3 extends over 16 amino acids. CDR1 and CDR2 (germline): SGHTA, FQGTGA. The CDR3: CASSFKPDVQGQPLHF. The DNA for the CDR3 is TGTGCCAGCAGCTTCAAACCGGACGTCCAAGGGCAGCCCCTGCATTTT.

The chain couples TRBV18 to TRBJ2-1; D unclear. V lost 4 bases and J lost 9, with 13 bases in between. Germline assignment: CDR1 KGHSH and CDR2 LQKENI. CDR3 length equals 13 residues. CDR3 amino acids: CASSLLGKGEQFF. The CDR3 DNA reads TGTGCCAGCTCACTGCTAGGCAAAGGTGAGCAGTTCTTC.

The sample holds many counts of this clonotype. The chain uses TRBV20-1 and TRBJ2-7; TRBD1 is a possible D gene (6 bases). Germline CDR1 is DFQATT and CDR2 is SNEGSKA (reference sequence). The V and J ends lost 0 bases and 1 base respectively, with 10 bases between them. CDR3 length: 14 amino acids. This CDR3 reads CSARDKDRSYEQYF. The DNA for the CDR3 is TGCAGTGCTAGAGATAAAGACAGGTCCTACGAGCAGTACTTC.

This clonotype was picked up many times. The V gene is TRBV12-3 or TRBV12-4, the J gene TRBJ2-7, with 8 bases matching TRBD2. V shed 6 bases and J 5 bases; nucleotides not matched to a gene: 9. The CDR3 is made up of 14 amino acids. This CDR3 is CASSRSGRGHEQYF. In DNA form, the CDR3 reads TGTGCCAGCAGCAGAAGCGGGAGAGGCCACGAGCAGTACTTC.

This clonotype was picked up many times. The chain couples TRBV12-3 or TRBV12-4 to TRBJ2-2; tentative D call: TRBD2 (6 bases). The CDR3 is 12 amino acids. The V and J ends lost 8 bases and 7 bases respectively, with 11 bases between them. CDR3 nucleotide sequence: TGTGCCAGCGTACGGGAGTTCGGGGAGCTGTTTTTT. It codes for CASVREFGELFF.

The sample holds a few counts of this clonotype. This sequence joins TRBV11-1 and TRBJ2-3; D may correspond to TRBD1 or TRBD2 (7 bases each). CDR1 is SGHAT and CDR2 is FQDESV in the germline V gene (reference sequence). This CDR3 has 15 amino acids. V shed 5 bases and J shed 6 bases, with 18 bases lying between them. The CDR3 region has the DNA TGTGCCAGCAGCACGCGACAGGGAGGGATGGATACGCAGTATTTT. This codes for CASSTRQGGMDTQYF.

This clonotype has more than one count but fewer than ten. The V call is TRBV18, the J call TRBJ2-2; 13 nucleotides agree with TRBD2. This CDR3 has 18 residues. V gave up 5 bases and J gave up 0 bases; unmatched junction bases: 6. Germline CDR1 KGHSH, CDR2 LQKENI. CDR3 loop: CASSRTGTSGANTGELFF. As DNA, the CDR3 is TGTGCCAGCTCAAGAACCGGGACTAGCGGGGCGAACACCGGGGAGCTGTTTTTT.

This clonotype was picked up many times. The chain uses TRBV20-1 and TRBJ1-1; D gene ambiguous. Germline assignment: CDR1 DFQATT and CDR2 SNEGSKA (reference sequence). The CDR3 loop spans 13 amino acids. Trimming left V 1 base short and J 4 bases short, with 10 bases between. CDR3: CSARVGWGTEAFF. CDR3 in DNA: TGCAGTGCTAGAGTAGGTTGGGGCACTGAAGCTTTCTTT.

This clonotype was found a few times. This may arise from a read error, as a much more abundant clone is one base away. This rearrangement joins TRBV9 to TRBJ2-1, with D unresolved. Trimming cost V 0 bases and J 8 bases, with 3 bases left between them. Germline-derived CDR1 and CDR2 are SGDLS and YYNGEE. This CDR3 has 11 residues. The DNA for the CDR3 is TGTGCCAGCAGCGTAGGCCATGAGCAGTTCTTC. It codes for CASSVGHEQFF.

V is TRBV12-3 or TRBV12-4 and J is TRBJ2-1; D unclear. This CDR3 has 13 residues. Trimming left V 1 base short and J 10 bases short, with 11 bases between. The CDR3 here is CASSLGGSPEQFF. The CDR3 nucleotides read TGTGCCAGCAGTTTAGGTGGTAGCCCGGAGCAGTTCTTC.

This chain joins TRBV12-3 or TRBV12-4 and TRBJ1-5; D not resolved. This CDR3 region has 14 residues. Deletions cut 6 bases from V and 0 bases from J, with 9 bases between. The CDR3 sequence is CASSNQNSNQPQHF. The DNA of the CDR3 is TGTGCCAGCAGCAACCAAAATAGCAATCAGCCCCAGCATTTT.

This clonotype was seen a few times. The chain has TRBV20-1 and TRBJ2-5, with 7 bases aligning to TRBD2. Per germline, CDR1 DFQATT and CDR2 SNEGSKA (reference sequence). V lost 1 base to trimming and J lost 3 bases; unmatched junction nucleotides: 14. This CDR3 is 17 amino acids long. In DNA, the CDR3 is TGCAGTGCTAGAGGCCCGGTGGCGGGAGATAGGGAAGAGACCCAGTACTTC. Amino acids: CSARGPVAGDREETQYF.